One TCR beta chain is described in this entry. Its antigen target is currently unknown. Qualities for individual bases were not recorded, and no much larger clone is one base off. The data stem from a study of blood T cell repertoires in COVID-19 (dated by TCRdb to 2019 to 2021). Regarding the research as a whole: The collaborator samples originated in the United States, Italy and Spain and spanned the acute and convalescent phases of COVID-19. Where HLA class I and class II types were available, the types were taken from metadata supplied by the sample provider, not from assay-based typing. The sample metadata nearly always contained a de-identified subject ID, COVID-19 status, age in years and sex. The material from the prospective study consisted of cDNA or gDNA derived from T cells, B-cell-depleted T cells, or PBMCs. The dataset comprised deeply sampled blood TCRbeta repertoires from subjects exposed to, actively infected with, or recovered from COVID-19. The samples were drawn from two sources: the first 160 participants of the ongoing ImmuneRACE study, and 950 to 1,500 subjects contributed by 6 global collaborators. The repertoires were made available in a free public database intended to serve as a resource for research on the immune response to SARS-CoV-2.

Participants in the prospective study were aged 18 to 89 years, lived in about two dozen United States geographic areas, and enrolled through a virtual design. To assign participants to cohorts, the prospective study relied on clinical history that participants themselves reported in a screening survey and a study questionnaire. In the prospective study, whole blood, serum and a nasopharyngeal or oropharyngeal swab were collected from each participant by mobile phlebotomists. Over an approximately 2-month period, participants in the prospective study had the option of providing additional blood draws and questionnaires. Blood samples from the prospective study were shipped frozen or at room temperature prior to DNA extraction. The CDR3, from cysteine to phenylalanine, totals 14 residues. Of all the DNA, just the CDR3 is kept, 42 bases in frame from base 1. TCRbeta CDR3 regions were amplified from genomic DNA using the immunoSEQ Assay, a bias-controlled multiplex PCR. On the authors' methods: The number of nucleated cells in each sample was estimated by amplification of reference gene primers within the assay. Sequence reads were collapsed and filtered to measure the absolute abundance of every unique TCRbeta CDR3 rearrangement. Productive Simpson clonality was computed per sample as the square root of Simpson's diversity index over productive rearrangements. Not all clones reach the TCRdb copy of this immuneACCESS table, which keeps in-frame sequences only. Checked studies attribute under half of the gap to unresolved V genes and leave the rest unexplained. V, J and clone size were drawn from that table, and D and trimming were deduced from the DNA. For this sample the table gives fewer than 500,000 clones, of which 70% to 90% were detected only once. Nearly 2% of the sample is in the top ten clones.

Results and caveats for the whole study, not just this receptor: The amount of clinical and demographic metadata varied by source and participant and was provided uncurated.

Sample: PBMCs or T cells enriched from blood (not recorded which). The chain is assembled from TRBV21-1 and TRBJ2-2; TRBD1, the table's D call, was not compared with the DNA. TRBV21-1 is annotated as a pseudogene. The clonotype originates from a woman between 18 and 30 years old with acute COVID-19. The DNA is TGTGCCAGCTCCTACAGGGGTTACACCGGGGAGCTGTTTTTT. This translates into CASSYRGYTGELFF.